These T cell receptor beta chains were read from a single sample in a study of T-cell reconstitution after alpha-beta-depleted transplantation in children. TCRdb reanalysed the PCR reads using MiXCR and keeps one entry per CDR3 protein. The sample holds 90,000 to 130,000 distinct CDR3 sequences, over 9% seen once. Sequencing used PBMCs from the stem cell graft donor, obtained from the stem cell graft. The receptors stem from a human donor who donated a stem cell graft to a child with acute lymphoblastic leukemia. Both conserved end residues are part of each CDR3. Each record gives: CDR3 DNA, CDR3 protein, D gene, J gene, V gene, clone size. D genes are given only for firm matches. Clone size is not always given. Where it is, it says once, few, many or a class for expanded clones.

CDR3 DNA: TGCGCCAGCAGTGATGCCGGGTCTCCGGGCTATGGCTACACCTTC; CDR3 protein: CASSDAGSPGYGYTF; D gene: -; J gene: TRBJ1-2; V gene: TRBV10-2; clone size: many
CDR3 DNA: TGCAGTGCTAGAGATATAGCACTAGCGGGTCCCCTTTCCTACAATGAGCAGTTCTTC; CDR3 protein: CSARDIALAGPLSYNEQFF; D gene: TRBD2; J gene: TRBJ2-1; V gene: TRBV20-1; clone size: many
CDR3 DNA: TGTGCCTGGAGTGGGCAGGCGGGAGCAGATACGCAGTATTTT; CDR3 protein: CAWSGQAGADTQYF; D gene: TRBD2; J gene: TRBJ2-3; V gene: TRBV30; clone size: many
CDR3 DNA: TGTGCCAGCAGCCCAAGGGACTTCAACACTGAAGCTTTCTTT; CDR3 protein: CASSPRDFNTEAFF; D gene: -; J gene: TRBJ1-1; V gene: TRBV7-9; clone size: many
CDR3 DNA: TGTGCCAGCAGTCTTTGGACTAGCGGGTCAGGGCCCCACGAGCAGTACTTC; CDR3 protein: CASSLWTSGSGPHEQYF; D gene: TRBD2; J gene: TRBJ2-7; V gene: TRBV27; clone size: many
CDR3 DNA: TGTGCCAGCAGCTCCTGGCGGGCGGGCGGCCGTTACAATGAGCAGTTCTTC; CDR3 protein: CASSSWRAGGRYNEQFF; D gene: -; J gene: TRBJ2-1; V gene: TRBV5-6; clone size: many
CDR3 DNA: TGTGCCAGCAGTTTCTCATTAGCGGGAGGCCGGTTAGATACGCAGTATTTT; CDR3 protein: CASSFSLAGGRLDTQYF; D gene: TRBD2; J gene: TRBJ2-3; V gene: TRBV12-3/TRBV12-4; clone size: many
CDR3 DNA: TGCGCCAGCAGCCCTATAGCGGGGAACCAAGAGACCCAGTACTTC; CDR3 protein: CASSPIAGNQETQYF; D gene: TRBD2; J gene: TRBJ2-5; V gene: TRBV5-1; clone size: -
CDR3 DNA: TGTGCCAGCAAAGAGCGGGGTCGAGAGACCCAGTACTTC; CDR3 protein: CASKERGRETQYF; D gene: TRBD2; J gene: TRBJ2-5; V gene: TRBV6-1; clone size: few
CDR3 DNA: TGTGCCAGCAGTTTCCGGACAGGACCTAGGGACCCCAAAGGGGGGCAGTACTTC; CDR3 protein: CASSFRTGPRDPKGGQYF; D gene: TRBD1; J gene: TRBJ2-7; V gene: TRBV6-5; clone size: many
CDR3 DNA: TGTGCCAGCAGCACGGGACTGATTAGCTCCTACGAGCAGTACTTC; CDR3 protein: CASSTGLISSYEQYF; D gene: -; J gene: TRBJ2-7; V gene: TRBV6-2/TRBV6-3; clone size: many
CDR3 DNA: TGTGCCAGCAGTGTCCTAGGGGACCAGTACTTC; CDR3 protein: CASSVLGDQYF; D gene: -; J gene: TRBJ2-5; V gene: TRBV2; clone size: many
CDR3 DNA: TGTGCCAGCAGCTACCCCGGCGGGCGAAAGACCCAGTACTTC; CDR3 protein: CASSYPGGRKTQYF; D gene: -; J gene: TRBJ2-5; V gene: TRBV7-2; clone size: many
CDR3 DNA: TGTGCCAGCAGCTGGGGACAGCCATACAATGAGCAGTTCTTC; CDR3 protein: CASSWGQPYNEQFF; D gene: TRBD1; J gene: TRBJ2-1; V gene: TRBV5-8; clone size: many
CDR3 DNA: TGTGCCAGCAGCTCCTCGAATCTCCGGGACAGGGGGCTGGAGCAGTACTTC; CDR3 protein: CASSSSNLRDRGLEQYF; D gene: TRBD1; J gene: TRBJ2-7; V gene: TRBV7-8; clone size: many
CDR3 DNA: TGCGCCAGCAGCTTGCCCGAGGCCTTAAACAATGAGCAGTTCTTC; CDR3 protein: CASSLPEALNNEQFF; D gene: -; J gene: TRBJ2-1; V gene: TRBV5-1; clone size: many
CDR3 DNA: TGTGCCTGGAGTCTCCCGACTAGCGGAATCTCCTACAATGAGCAGTTCTTC; CDR3 protein: CAWSLPTSGISYNEQFF; D gene: TRBD2; J gene: TRBJ2-1; V gene: TRBV30; clone size: few
CDR3 DNA: TGTGCCAGCAGCTTCGCTAGCGGGGGGTTACGGGAGCAGTTCTTC; CDR3 protein: CASSFASGGLREQFF; D gene: TRBD2; J gene: TRBJ2-1; V gene: TRBV6-2/TRBV6-3; clone size: many
CDR3 DNA: TGTGCCAGCTCCCGGCAGGGCGCGGGAGATACGCAGTATTTT; CDR3 protein: CASSRQGAGDTQYF; D gene: -; J gene: TRBJ2-3; V gene: TRBV7-2; clone size: many
CDR3 DNA: TGCAGTGCTAGAGAGGACTACGAGCAGTACTTC; CDR3 protein: CSAREDYEQYF; D gene: -; J gene: TRBJ2-7; V gene: TRBV20-1; clone size: many
CDR3 DNA: TGTGCCAGCAGCTTATATAGCGGGCCTACCTACGAGCAGTACTTC; CDR3 protein: CASSLYSGPTYEQYF; D gene: TRBD2; J gene: TRBJ2-7; V gene: TRBV7-9; clone size: few
CDR3 DNA: TGTGCCAGCAGCCGTCGGACTGAATACTATGGCTACACCTTC; CDR3 protein: CASSRRTEYYGYTF; D gene: -; J gene: TRBJ1-2; V gene: TRBV12-3/TRBV12-4; clone size: many
CDR3 DNA: TGTGCCAGCAGTGAAAAAGGGTACGAGCAGTACTTC; CDR3 protein: CASSEKGYEQYF; D gene: -; J gene: TRBJ2-7; V gene: TRBV25-1; clone size: many
CDR3 DNA: TGCGCCAGCAGTAGTGGACTCAACTATGGCTACACCTTC; CDR3 protein: CASSSGLNYGYTF; D gene: -; J gene: TRBJ1-2; V gene: TRBV5-1; clone size: many
CDR3 DNA: TGCGCCAGCAGCCAGAGGAGGGCTAGCTGGGACAATGAGCAGTTCTTC; CDR3 protein: CASSQRRASWDNEQFF; D gene: -; J gene: TRBJ2-1; V gene: TRBV5-1; clone size: -
CDR3 DNA: TGCAGTGCTAGAGAGACGTACTCCTATAATTCACCCCTCCACTTT; CDR3 protein: CSARETYSYNSPLHF; D gene: -; J gene: TRBJ1-6; V gene: TRBV20-1; clone size: -
CDR3 DNA: TGTGCCAGCAGTACAGGGGAAAGAAATCAGCCCCAGCATTTT; CDR3 protein: CASSTGERNQPQHF; D gene: TRBD1; J gene: TRBJ1-5; V gene: TRBV6-2/TRBV6-3; clone size: many
CDR3 DNA: TGTGCCAGCAGTCCGTTCGCGGGACAGCCTGGATACGAGCAGTACTTC; CDR3 protein: CASSPFAGQPGYEQYF; D gene: -; J gene: TRBJ2-7; V gene: TRBV6-2/TRBV6-3; clone size: many
CDR3 DNA: TGCAGCGTTGCCGGAACCTCCTACAATGAGCAGTTCTTC; CDR3 protein: CSVAGTSYNEQFF; D gene: -; J gene: TRBJ2-1; V gene: TRBV29-1; clone size: many
CDR3 DNA: TGCGCCAGCAGCCAAGATACTCGGGGACAGGGATACACCGGGGAGCTGTTTTTT; CDR3 protein: CASSQDTRGQGYTGELFF; D gene: TRBD1; J gene: TRBJ2-2; V gene: TRBV4-3; clone size: many
CDR3 DNA: TGTGCCAGCAGCCGGGACAGGGGAAGGAATTCACCCCTCCACTTT; CDR3 protein: CASSRDRGRNSPLHF; D gene: TRBD1; J gene: TRBJ1-6; V gene: TRBV12-3/TRBV12-4; clone size: many
CDR3 DNA: TGTGCCAGCAGCTTGGGGCCAGACCGCTCCTACGAGCAGTACTTC; CDR3 protein: CASSLGPDRSYEQYF; D gene: -; J gene: TRBJ2-7; V gene: TRBV5-6; clone size: many
CDR3 DNA: TGCGCCAGCAGCTTGGGGGATGCGGGACAGGTCCATGGCTACACCTTC; CDR3 protein: CASSLGDAGQVHGYTF; D gene: TRBD1; J gene: TRBJ1-2; V gene: TRBV5-1; clone size: many
CDR3 DNA: TGCGCCAGCAGCTTGGAAAGGGGACTAGCGGGAGGGGTCAATGAGCAGTTCTTC; CDR3 protein: CASSLERGLAGGVNEQFF; D gene: TRBD2; J gene: TRBJ2-1; V gene: TRBV5-1; clone size: many
CDR3 DNA: TGTGCCAGCAGCCAAGCACTAGCGCAATACACAGATACGCAGTATTTT; CDR3 protein: CASSQALAQYTDTQYF; D gene: TRBD2; J gene: TRBJ2-3; V gene: TRBV4-2; clone size: many
CDR3 DNA: TGTGCCAGCAGCTTGGGAGGAGGACATGAAGGACCAGGGCACCAGCCCCAGCATTTT; CDR3 protein: CASSLGGGHEGPGHQPQHF; D gene: -; J gene: TRBJ1-5; V gene: TRBV5-4; clone size: many
CDR3 DNA: TGTGCCAGCAGTTTTCAGACAAGGGGTGGAAAACTGTTTTTT; CDR3 protein: CASSFQTRGGKLFF; D gene: -; J gene: TRBJ1-4; V gene: TRBV12-3/TRBV12-4; clone size: many
CDR3 DNA: TGTGCCAGCAGCCCACAGGGTTTTCCGGGACTAGCGGGAGATAAGCAGTTCTTC; CDR3 protein: CASSPQGFPGLAGDKQFF; D gene: TRBD2; J gene: TRBJ2-1; V gene: TRBV5-6; clone size: many
CDR3 DNA: TGTGCCAGCAGCCCCGGATGGGGATACGAGCAGTTCTTC; CDR3 protein: CASSPGWGYEQFF; D gene: -; J gene: TRBJ2-1; V gene: TRBV9; clone size: many
CDR3 DNA: TGTGCCAGCTCACCACTTACCACGGGAAGGGGCAAAGGAGGGGCTGAGCAGTTCTTC; CDR3 protein: CASSPLTTGRGKGGAEQFF; D gene: -; J gene: TRBJ2-1; V gene: TRBV18; clone size: many
CDR3 DNA: TGCAGTGCTAGTGCCACTAGTTCGGGTCACACCGGGGAGCTGTTTTTT; CDR3 protein: CSASATSSGHTGELFF; D gene: -; J gene: TRBJ2-2; V gene: TRBV20-1; clone size: many
CDR3 DNA: TGTGCCAGCAGCGCGGGACAGGGGACCTACGAGCAGTACTTC; CDR3 protein: CASSAGQGTYEQYF; D gene: TRBD1; J gene: TRBJ2-7; V gene: TRBV9; clone size: many
CDR3 DNA: TGTGCCAGCAGCCTTCGGGACAGGGAAGTGGTGGTTAATGAAAAACTGTTTTTT; CDR3 protein: CASSLRDREVVVNEKLFF; D gene: TRBD1; J gene: TRBJ1-4; V gene: TRBV7-8; clone size: -